The sequence of this TCR beta chain was determined in a study of T cell responses to AZD1222 COVID-19 vaccine. Broader study findings: As reported, nearly half of all spike-specific TCRs target variant regions that are unmutated. Donor demographics were predominantly white British with a female majority; clonal diversity may be underestimated. There were repertoire samples only from the period after the peak T cell response.

Of note for this clone: As yet, its antigen is unknown.

The CDR3 runs 12 residues. Germline CDR1 is SQVTM and CDR2 is ANQGSEA. Trimming pared 7 bases from V and 8 bases from J, leaving 17 bases between. Here immunoSEQ multiplex PCR was the method, and the copy in TCRdb shows in-frame clones only, minus some. The table has approximately 110,000 clones, roughly nine tenths seen once. The rearrangement joins TRBV29-1 to TRBJ1-2; D is undetermined. Sample: peripheral blood, taken on day 0 of AZD1222 vaccination. This clonotype was sampled from an adult in good health. CDR3 protein: CSADEPLIGYTF. The CDR3 region has the DNA TGCAGCGCCGACGAGCCTTTGATCGGCTACACCTTC.